This T cell receptor beta chain stems from a study of blood T cells in healthy people across ages. Sample-barcoded 5' priming and a J-beta primer mix drove a second PCR of roughly 6 to 12 cycles. TCRdb analysed the 5' RACE reads with MiXCR anew, one entry per CDR3 protein. The table lists under 950,000 distinct CDR3 sequences, 20% to 25% of them singletons. The ends were cut back, 2 bases at V and 8 bases at J, with 19 bases in the middle. The CDR3 totals 15 residues. The V gene's germline CDR1 is DFQATT and CDR2 SNEGSKA (reference sequence). The chain carries TRBV20-1 and TRBJ2-1, with D possibly matching TRBD1 (7 bases). The TCR sequence derives from a man aged 65 to 79 in good health. Sequencing was carried out using blood. As DNA, the CDR3 is TGCAGTGCTAGATCAGGGGGGAAAGGGACTCATGAGCAGTTCTTC. This encodes CSARSGGKGTHEQFF.